Sequencing of this T cell receptor (beta chain) was carried out in a study of T cell repertoires in aging, cancer and after chemotherapy (dated by TCRdb to about 2019). Study-level background: Donors were distributed across six age groups ranging from 30 or younger to 70 or older, with at least three individuals included per group. In the solid tumor group, paired pre- and post-chemotherapy samples were obtained from brain tumor (glioblastoma) patients receiving temozolomide-based therapy. Approximately 10 million TCR reads were contained in the full dataset. The study profiled peripheral blood TCR beta repertoires from healthy donors and cancer patients to examine immunoaging and T cell reconstitution after chemotherapy. Alongside fewer than 100 healthy donors serving as a reference group, the cohort included some 220 cancer patients, of whom around 91 had hematological cancers and fewer than 140 had solid cancers. What the authors observed across the whole study: In healthy donors, the decline in TCR diversity with age was mainly explained by loss of richness, whereas in cancer patients loss of evenness was also found to contribute. The authors noted that the repertoire data do not allow conclusions about immunological memory after chemotherapy. In both cancer cohorts, the median generation probability rose over the chemotherapy interval, which suggests that the repertoire was reconstituted through rebound thymic output. Compared with age-matched healthy donors, untreated patients with either hematological or solid cancers had significantly lower TCR diversity in the blood along with higher clonality.

By sample share, this clonotype is medium-sized (0.01 to 0.1%). The clone's antigen remains unknown. No per-base quality is available; no much larger clone lies one base away. TCR beta rearrangements were amplified from genomic DNA isolated from peripheral blood, not from sorted cells or RNA. Rearranged TRB sequences spanning V, D and J segments were amplified by multiplex touch-down PCR using a mixed TRB-A/B primer pool. Illumina adapters and sample indices were attached to the amplicons in two consecutive PCR reactions using Phusion HS II polymerase. The amplicons were purified from gel with the NucleoSpin Gel and PCR Clean-up kit and then assessed with Qubit and an Agilent 2100 Bioanalyzer. Sequencing of the libraries was done on an Illumina MiSeq with paired-end, single-indexed 600-cycle runs. Regarding the original processing steps: MiXCR versions 2.12 and 3.0.5 were used to process the TRB sequences. Each unique CDR3 nucleotide sequence was counted as one clone, and only productive sequences with at least two reads were retained. Repertoire metrics included Shannon diversity, evenness, clonality (one minus evenness), and alpha-parameterized diversity profiles from alpha 0 to 5. The IGoR algorithm was used to calculate generation probabilities for clones in the paired samples taken before and after chemotherapy. TCRdb reran the public reads through fastp at Q25 and MiXCR, keeping productive beta chains. CDR3 protein duplicates are merged, each entry listing the most common genes and DNA. The V and J calls, along with clone size, are taken from TCRdb and not from the paper's own processing. The sample contains some 3,100 distinct CDR3 sequences, about 20% of them found a single time. The top ten clones comprise roughly 51% of the sample.

Unmatched junction bases come to 19, with V trimmed by 0 bases and J by 10 bases. The CDR3 runs 19 residues from the cysteine to the phenylalanine. Here the CDR3 DNA is all that survives: 57 bases in frame from base 1. According to the germline V gene, CDR1 reads ENHRY and CDR2 reads SYGVKD. Sequences were obtained from blood. This chain is built from TRBV10-3 and TRBJ2-1; 9 bases in between match TRBD2. This TCR was sampled from a human donor with a solid tumor. This receptor carries the CDR3 CAISESAPYETSGFGEQFF. In nucleotide form, the sequence is TGTGCCATCAGTGAGTCTGCTCCCTATGAGACTAGCGGCTTCGGAGAGCAGTTCTTC.